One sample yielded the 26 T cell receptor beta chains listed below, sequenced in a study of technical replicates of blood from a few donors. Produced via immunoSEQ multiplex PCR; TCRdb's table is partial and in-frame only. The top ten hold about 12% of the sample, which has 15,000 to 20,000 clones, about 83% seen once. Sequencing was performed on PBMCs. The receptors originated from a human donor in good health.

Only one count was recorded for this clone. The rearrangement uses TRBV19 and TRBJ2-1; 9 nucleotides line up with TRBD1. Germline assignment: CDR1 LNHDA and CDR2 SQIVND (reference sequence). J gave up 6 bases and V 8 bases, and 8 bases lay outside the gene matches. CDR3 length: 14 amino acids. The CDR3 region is CASRGQGIFNEQFF. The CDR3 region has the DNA TGTGCCAGTCGAGGACAGGGGATTTTCAATGAGCAGTTCTTC.

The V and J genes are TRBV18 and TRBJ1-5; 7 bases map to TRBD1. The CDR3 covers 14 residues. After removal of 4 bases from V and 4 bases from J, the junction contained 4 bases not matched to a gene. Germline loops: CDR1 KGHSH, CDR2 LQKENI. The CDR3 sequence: CASSLDRTNQPQHF. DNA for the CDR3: TGTGCCAGCTCACTGGACAGGACAAATCAGCCCCAGCATTTT.

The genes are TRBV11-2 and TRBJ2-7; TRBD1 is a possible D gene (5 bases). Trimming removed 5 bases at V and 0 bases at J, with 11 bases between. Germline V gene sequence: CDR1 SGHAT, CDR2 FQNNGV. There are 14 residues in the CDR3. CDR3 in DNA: TGTGCCAGCAGCCTGACAGTCGTCTCCTACGAGCAGTACTTC. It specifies CASSLTVVSYEQYF.

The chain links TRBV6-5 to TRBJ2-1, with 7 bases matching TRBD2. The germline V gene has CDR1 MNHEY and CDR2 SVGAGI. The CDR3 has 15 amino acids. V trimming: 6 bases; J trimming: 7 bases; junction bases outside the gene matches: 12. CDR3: CASSPSVLAANEQFF. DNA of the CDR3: TGTGCCAGCAGCCCGTCCGTCCTAGCGGCTAATGAGCAGTTCTTC.

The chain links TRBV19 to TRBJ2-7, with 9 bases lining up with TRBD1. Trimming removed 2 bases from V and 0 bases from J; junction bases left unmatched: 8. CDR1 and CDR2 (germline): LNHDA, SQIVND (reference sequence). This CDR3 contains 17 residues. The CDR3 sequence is CASSIRGTGTSSYEQYF. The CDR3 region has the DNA TGTGCCAGTAGTATAAGGGGGACAGGGACGTCCTCCTACGAGCAGTACTTC.

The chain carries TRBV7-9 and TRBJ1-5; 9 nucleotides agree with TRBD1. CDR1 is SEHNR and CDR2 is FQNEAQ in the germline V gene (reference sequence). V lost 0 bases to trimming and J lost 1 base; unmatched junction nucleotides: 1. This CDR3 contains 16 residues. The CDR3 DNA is TGTGCCAGCAGCTTAGCACAGGGGGCAAGCAATCAGCCCCAGCATTTT. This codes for CASSLAQGASNQPQHF.

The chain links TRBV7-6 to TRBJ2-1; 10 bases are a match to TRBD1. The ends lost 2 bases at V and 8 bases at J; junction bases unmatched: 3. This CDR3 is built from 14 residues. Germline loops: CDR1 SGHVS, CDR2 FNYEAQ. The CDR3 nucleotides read TGTGCCAGCAGCTTATTTGGACAGGGGGATGAGCAGTTCTTC. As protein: CASSLFGQGDEQFF. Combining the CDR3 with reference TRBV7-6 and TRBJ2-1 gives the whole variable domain GAGVSQSPRYKVTKRGQDVALRCDPISGHVSLYWYRQALGQGPEFLTYFNYEAQQDKSGLPNDRFSAERPEGSISTLTIQRTEQRDSAMYRCASSLFGQGDEQFFGPGTRLTVL.

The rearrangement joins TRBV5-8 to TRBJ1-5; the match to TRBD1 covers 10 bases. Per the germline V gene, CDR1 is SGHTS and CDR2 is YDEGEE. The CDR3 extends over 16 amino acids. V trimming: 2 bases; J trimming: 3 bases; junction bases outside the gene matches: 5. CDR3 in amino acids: CASSLRDRGFNQPQHF. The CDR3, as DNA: TGTGCCAGCAGCTTAAGGGACAGGGGATTCAATCAGCCCCAGCATTTT.

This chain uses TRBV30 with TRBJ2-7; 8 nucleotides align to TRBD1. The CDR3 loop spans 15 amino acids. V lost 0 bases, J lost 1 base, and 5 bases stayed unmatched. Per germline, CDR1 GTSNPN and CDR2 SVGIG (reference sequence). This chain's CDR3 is CAWSVPGTGSYEQYF. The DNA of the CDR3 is TGTGCCTGGAGTGTACCCGGGACAGGATCCTACGAGCAGTACTTC.

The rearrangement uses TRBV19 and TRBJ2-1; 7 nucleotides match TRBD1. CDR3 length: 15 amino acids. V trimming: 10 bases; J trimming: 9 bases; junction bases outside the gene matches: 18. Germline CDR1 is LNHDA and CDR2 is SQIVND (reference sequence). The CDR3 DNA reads TGTGCCACCCGATCCGGGACAGAGGGCTGGGGTGAGCAGTTCTTC. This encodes CATRSGTEGWGEQFF.

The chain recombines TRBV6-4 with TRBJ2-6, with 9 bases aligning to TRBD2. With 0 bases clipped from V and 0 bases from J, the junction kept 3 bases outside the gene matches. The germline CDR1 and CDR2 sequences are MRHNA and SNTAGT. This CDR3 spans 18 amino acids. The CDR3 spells CASSDSGTSSSGANVLTF. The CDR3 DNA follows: TGTGCCAGCAGTGACTCCGGGACTAGCAGCTCTGGGGCCAACGTCCTGACTTTC.

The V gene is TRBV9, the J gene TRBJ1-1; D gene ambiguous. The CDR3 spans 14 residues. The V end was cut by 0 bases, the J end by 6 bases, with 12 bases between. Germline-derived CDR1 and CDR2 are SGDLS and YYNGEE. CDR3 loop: CASSVVPGTPEAFF. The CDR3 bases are TGTGCCAGCAGCGTAGTGCCAGGTACCCCTGAAGCTTTCTTT.

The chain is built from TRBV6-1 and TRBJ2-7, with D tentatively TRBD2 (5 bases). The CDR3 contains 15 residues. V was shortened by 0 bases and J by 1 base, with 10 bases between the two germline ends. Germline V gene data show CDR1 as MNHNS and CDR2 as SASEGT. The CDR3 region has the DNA TGTGCCAGCAGTGAAGCGCAGGACTCTTCCTACGAGCAGTACTTC. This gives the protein CASSEAQDSSYEQYF.

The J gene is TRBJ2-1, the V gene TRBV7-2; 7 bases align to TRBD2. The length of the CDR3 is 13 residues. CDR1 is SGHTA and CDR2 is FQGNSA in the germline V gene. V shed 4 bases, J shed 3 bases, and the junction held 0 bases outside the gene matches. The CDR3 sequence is CASSWDYYNEQFF. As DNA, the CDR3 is TGTGCCAGCAGCTGGGACTACTACAATGAGCAGTTCTTC.

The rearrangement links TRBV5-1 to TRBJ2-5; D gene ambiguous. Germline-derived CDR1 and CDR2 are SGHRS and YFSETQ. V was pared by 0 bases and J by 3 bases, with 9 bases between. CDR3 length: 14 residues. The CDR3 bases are TGCGCCAGCAGCTTGGTTGGCCACAAAGAGACCCAGTACTTC. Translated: CASSLVGHKETQYF.

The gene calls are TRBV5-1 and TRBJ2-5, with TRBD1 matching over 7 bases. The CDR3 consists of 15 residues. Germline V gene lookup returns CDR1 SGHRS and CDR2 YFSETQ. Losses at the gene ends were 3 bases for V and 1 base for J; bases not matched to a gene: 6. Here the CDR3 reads CASSSLGTVQETQYF. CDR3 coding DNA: TGCGCCAGCAGCTCCCTCGGGACAGTCCAAGAGACCCAGTACTTC.

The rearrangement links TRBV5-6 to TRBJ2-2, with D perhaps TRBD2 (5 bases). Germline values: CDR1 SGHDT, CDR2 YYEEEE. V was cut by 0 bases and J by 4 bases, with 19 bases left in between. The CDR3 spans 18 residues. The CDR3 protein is CASSLGGDSAGVTGELFF. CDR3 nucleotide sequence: TGTGCCAGCAGCTTGGGGGGTGACTCCGCGGGTGTCACCGGGGAGCTGTTTTTT.

The CDR3 sequence is CASSPVPGEPYEQYF. CDR3 coding DNA: TGCGCCAGCAGCCCGGTTCCGGGAGAACCCTACGAGCAGTACTTC. The chain links TRBV5-1 to TRBJ2-7, with D perhaps TRBD2 (6 bases). V was pared by 4 bases and J by 2 bases, with 16 bases between. Germline V CDR1 and CDR2: SGHRS, YFSETQ. This CDR3 comprises 15 residues. The complete variable domain, with remaining parts taken from reference TRBV5-1 and TRBJ2-7, reads KAGVTQTPRYLIKTRGQQVTLSCSPISGHRSVSWYQQTPGQGLQFLFEYFSETQRNKGNFPGRFSGRQFSNSRSEMNVSTLELGDSALYLCASSPVPGEPYEQYFGPGTRLTVT.

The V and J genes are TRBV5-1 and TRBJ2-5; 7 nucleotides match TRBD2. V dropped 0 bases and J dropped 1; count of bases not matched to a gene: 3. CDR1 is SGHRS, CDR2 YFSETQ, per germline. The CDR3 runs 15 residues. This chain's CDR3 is CASSLGGGTQETQYF. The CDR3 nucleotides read TGCGCCAGCAGCTTGGGGGGAGGGACCCAAGAGACCCAGTACTTC. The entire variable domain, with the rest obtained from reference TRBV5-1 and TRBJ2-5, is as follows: KAGVTQTPRYLIKTRGQQVTLSCSPISGHRSVSWYQQTPGQGLQFLFEYFSETQRNKGNFPGRFSGRQFSNSRSEMNVSTLELGDSALYLCASSLGGGTQETQYFGPGTRLLVL.

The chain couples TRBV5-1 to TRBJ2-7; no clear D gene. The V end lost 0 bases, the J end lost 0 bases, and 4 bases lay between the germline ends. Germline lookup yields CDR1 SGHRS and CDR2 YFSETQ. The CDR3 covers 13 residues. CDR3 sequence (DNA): TGCGCCAGCAGCTTGGTTAGCTCCTACGAGCAGTACTTC. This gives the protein CASSLVSSYEQYF.

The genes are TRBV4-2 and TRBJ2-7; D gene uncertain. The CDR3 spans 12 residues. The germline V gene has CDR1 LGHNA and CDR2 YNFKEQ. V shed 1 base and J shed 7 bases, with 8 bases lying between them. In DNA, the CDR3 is TGTGCCAGCAGCCAAGGCGCGAATGAGCAGTACTTC. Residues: CASSQGANEQYF.

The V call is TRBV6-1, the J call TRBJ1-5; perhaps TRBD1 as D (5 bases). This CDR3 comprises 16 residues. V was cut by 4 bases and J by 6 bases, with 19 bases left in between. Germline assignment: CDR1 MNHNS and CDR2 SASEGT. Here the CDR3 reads CASSGRVGGYGQPQHF. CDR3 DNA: TGTGCCAGCAGTGGGCGAGTGGGGGGATATGGTCAGCCCCAGCATTTT.

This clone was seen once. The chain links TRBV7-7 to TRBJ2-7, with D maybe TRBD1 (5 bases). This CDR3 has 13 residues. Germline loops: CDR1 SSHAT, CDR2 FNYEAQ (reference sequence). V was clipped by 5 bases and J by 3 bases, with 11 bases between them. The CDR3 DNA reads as TGTGCCAGCAGCCTCTCTGACAGCTACGAGCAGTACTTC. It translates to CASSLSDSYEQYF.

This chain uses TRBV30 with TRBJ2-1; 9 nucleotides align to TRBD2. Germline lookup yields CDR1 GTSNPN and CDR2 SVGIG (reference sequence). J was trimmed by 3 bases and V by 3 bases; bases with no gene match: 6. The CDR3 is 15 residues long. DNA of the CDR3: TGTGCCTGGAGCTCCGGGACTAGCCTCTACAATGAGCAGTTCTTC. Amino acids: CAWSSGTSLYNEQFF.

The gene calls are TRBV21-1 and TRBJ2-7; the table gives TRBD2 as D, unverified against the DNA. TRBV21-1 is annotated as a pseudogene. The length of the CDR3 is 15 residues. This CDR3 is CASSKTSGGTYEQYF. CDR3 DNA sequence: TGTGCCAGCAGCAAGACTAGCGGGGGGACCTACGAGCAGTACTTC.

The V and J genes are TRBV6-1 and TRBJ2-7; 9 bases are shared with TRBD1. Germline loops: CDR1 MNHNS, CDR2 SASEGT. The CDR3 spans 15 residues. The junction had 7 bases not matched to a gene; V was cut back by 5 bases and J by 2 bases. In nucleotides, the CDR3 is TGTGCCAGCAGTCAACCGACAGGGGGAACCTACGAGCAGTACTTC. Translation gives CASSQPTGGTYEQYF.